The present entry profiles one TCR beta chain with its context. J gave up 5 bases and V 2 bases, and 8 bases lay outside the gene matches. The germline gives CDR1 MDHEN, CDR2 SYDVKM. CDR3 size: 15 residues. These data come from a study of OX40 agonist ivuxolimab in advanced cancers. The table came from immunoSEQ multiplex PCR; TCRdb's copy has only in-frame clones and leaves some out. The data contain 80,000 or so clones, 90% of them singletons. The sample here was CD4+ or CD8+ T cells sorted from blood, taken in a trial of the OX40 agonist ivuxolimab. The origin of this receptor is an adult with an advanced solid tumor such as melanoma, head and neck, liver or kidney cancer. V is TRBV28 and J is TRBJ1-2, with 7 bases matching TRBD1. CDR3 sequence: CASSLLKTGTYGYTF. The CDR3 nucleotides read TGTGCCAGCAGTTTACTCAAGACAGGGACTTATGGCTACACCTTC.